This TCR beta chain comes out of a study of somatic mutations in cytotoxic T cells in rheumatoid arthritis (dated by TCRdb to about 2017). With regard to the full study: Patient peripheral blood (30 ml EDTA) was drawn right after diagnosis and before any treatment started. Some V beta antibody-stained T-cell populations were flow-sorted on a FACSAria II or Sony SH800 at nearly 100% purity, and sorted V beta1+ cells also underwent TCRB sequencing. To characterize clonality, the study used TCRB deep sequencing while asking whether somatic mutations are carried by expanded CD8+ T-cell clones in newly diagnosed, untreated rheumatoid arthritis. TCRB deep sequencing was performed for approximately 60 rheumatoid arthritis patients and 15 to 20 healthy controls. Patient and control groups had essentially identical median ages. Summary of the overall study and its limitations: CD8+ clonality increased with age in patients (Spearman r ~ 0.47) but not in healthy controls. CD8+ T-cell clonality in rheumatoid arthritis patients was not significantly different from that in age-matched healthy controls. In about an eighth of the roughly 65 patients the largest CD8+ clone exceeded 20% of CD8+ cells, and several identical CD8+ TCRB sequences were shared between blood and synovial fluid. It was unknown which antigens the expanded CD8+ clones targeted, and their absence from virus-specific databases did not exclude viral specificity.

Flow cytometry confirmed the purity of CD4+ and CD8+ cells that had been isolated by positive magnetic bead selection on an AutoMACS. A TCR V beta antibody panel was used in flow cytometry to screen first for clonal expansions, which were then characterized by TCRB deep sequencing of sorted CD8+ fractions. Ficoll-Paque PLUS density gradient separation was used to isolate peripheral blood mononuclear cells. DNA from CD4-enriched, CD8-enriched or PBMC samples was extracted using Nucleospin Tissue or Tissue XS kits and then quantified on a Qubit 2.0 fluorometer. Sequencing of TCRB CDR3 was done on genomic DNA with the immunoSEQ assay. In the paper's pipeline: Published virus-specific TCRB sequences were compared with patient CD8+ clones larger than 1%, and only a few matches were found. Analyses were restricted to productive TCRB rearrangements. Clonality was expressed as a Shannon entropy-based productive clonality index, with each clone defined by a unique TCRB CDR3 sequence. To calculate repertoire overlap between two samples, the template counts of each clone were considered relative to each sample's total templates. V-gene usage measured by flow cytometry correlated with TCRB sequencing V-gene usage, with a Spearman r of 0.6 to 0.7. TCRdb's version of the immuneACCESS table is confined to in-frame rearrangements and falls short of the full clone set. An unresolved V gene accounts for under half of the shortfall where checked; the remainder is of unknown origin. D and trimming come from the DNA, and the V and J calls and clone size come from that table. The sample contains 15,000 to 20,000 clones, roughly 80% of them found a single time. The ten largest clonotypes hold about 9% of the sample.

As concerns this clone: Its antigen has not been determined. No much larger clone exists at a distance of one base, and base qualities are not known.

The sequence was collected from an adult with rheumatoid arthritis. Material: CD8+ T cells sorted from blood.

Here is the DNA: TGCGCCAGCAGCCGTGGAATAGCGGCCTCTTACGAGCAGTACTTC. Translated, it gives CASSRGIAASYEQYF. Recombination connected TRBV10-2 to TRBJ2-7, with a weak D call of TRBD2 (6 bases match). V is reduced by 6 bases and J by 4 bases, leaving a spacing of 19 bases between them. The CDR3 measures 15 amino acids from cysteine to phenylalanine. Only the CDR3 DNA stays, 45 bases, in frame from base 1. CDR1 and CDR2, looked up from the germline V gene, are WSHSY and SAAADI.